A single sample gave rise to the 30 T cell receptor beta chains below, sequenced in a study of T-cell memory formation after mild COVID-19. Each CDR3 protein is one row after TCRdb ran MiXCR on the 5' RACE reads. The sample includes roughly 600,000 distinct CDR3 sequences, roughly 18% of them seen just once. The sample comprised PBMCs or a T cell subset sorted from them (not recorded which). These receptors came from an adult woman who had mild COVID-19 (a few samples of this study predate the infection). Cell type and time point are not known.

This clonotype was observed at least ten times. Here the CDR3 reads CASSLLGQGASQYF. CDR3 in DNA: TGTGCCAGCAGTTTATTAGGACAGGGGGCTTCGCAGTACTTC. The gene calls are TRBV12-3 or TRBV12-4 and TRBJ2-7; 11 bases are shared with TRBD1. V trimming: 2 bases; J trimming: 9 bases; junction bases outside the gene matches: 6. There are 14 residues in the CDR3.

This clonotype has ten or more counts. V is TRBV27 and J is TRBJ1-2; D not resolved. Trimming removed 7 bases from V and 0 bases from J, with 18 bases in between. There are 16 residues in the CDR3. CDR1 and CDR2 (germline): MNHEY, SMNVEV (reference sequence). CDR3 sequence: CASTPWYRGANYGYTF. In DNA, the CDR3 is TGTGCCAGCACCCCATGGTACAGAGGAGCTAACTATGGCTACACCTTC.

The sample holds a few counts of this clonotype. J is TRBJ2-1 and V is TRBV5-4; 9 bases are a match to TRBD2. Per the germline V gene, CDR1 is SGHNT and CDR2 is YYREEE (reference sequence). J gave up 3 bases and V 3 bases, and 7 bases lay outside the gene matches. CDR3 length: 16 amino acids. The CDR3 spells CASSSPLAGDYNEQFF. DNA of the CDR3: TGTGCCAGCAGCTCGCCATTAGCGGGGGACTACAATGAGCAGTTCTTC.

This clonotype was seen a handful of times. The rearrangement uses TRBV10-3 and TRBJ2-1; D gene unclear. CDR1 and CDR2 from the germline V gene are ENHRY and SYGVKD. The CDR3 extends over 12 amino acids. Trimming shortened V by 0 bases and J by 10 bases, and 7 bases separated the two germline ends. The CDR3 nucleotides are TGTGCCATCAGTGAGTCGAGCAACGAGCAGTTCTTC. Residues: CAISESSNEQFF.

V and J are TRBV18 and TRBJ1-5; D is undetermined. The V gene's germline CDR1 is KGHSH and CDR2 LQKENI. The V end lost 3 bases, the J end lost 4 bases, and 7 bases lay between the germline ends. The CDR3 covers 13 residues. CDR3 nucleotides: TGTGCCAGCTCACCTGGGAAAAATCAGCCCCAGCATTTT. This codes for CASSPGKNQPQHF.

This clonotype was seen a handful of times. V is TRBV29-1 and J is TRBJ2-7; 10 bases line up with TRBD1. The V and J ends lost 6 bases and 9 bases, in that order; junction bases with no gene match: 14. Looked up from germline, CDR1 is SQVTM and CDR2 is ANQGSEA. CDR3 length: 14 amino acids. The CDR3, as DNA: TGCAGCGTAGATCCGGGACAGGGGAATGGAAGGCAGTACTTC. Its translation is CSVDPGQGNGRQYF.

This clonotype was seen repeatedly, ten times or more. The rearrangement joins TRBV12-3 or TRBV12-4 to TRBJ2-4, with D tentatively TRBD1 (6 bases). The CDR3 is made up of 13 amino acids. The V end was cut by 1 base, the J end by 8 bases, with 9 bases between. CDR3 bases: TGTGCCAGCAGTTTAGATGGGGGCGACATTCAGTACTTC. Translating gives CASSLDGGDIQYF.

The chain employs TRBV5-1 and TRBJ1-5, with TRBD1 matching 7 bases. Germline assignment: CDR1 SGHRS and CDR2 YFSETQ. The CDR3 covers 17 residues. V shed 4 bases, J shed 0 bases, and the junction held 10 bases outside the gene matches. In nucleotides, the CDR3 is TGCGCCAGCAGCCCGGGACAGTTACTTTATAGCAATCAGCCCCAGCATTTT. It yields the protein CASSPGQLLYSNQPQHF.

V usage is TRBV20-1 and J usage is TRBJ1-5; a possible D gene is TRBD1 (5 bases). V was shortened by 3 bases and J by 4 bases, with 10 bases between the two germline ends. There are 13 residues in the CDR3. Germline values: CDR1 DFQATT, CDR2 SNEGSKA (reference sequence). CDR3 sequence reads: CSASTGTNQPQHF. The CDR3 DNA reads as TGCAGTGCTAGTACCGGGACGAATCAGCCCCAGCATTTT.

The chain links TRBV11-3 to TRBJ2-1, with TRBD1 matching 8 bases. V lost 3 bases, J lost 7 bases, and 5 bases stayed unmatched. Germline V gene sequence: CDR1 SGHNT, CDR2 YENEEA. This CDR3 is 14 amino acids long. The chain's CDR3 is CASSLTGVKNEQFF. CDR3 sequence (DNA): TGTGCCAGCAGCTTGACAGGGGTGAAAAATGAGCAGTTCTTC.

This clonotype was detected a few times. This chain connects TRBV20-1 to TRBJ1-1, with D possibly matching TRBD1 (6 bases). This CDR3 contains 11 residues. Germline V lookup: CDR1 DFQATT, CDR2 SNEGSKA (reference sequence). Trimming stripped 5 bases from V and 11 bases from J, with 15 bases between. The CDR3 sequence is CSAFSLRGAFF. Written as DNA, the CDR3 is TGCAGTGCTTTTTCCCTTAGGGGGGCTTTCTTT.

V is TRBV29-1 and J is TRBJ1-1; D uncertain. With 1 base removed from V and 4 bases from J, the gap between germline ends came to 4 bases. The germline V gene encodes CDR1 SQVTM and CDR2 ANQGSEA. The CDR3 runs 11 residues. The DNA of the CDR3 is TGCAGCGTTGAAGGTGGCACTGAAGCTTTCTTT. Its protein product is CSVEGGTEAFF.

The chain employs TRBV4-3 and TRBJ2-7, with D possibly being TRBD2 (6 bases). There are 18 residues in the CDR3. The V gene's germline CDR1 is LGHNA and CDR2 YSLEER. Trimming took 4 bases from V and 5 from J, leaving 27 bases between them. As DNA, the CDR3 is TGCGCCAGCAGCCCCACTCTTGCGGGACCTCCGTCTCATGACGAGCAGTACTTC. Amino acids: CASSPTLAGPPSHDEQYF.

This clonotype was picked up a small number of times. The DNA of the CDR3 is TGTGCCAGCAGAACCCCCCGGGGGACCCCTGAAGCTTTCTTT. Encoded protein: CASRTPRGTPEAFF. The gene calls are TRBV6-5 and TRBJ1-1, with a tentative D call TRBD1 (5 bases). V lost 6 bases to trimming and J lost 6 bases, with 17 bases between them. The germline V gene encodes CDR1 MNHEY and CDR2 SVGAGI. This CDR3 region has 14 residues.

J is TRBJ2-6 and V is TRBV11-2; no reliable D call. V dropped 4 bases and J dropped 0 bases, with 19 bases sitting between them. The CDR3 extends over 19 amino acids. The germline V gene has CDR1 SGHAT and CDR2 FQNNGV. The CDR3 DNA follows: TGTGCCAGCAGCTCTCCTCAAACCGCCAGAATCTCTGGGGCCAACGTCCTGACTTTC. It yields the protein CASSSPQTARISGANVLTF.

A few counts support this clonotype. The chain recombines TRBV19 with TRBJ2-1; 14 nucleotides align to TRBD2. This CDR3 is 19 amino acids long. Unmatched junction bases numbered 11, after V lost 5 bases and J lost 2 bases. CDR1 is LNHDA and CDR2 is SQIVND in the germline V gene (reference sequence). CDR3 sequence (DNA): TGTGCCAGTAGTGCTCGACTAGCGGGAGGGCGATCCCCCTACAATGAGCAGTTCTTC. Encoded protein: CASSARLAGGRSPYNEQFF.

The DNA of the CDR3 is TGCGCCAGCAGCCAACTGAGACAGGGGAGCAATGAGCAGTTCTTC. The encoded protein is CASSQLRQGSNEQFF. The chain is built from TRBV4-3 and TRBJ2-1; 8 bases fit TRBD1. V was clipped by 2 bases and J by 6 bases; unmatched bases: 6. In germline, CDR1 is LGHNA, CDR2 YSLEER. The CDR3 loop spans 15 amino acids.

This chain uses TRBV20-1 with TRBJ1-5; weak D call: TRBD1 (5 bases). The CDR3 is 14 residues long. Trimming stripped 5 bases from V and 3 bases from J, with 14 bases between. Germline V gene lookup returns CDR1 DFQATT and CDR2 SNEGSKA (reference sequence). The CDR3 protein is CSAGRGRVNQPQHF. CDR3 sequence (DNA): TGCAGTGCTGGAAGAGGCAGGGTCAATCAGCCCCAGCATTTT.

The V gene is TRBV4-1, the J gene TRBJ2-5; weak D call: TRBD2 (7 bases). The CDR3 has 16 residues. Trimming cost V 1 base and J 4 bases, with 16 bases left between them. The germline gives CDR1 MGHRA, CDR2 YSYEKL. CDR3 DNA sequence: TGCGCCAGCAGCCAAGGGTTAGGGGGGGCCGGAGAGACCCAGTACTTC. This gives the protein CASSQGLGGAGETQYF.

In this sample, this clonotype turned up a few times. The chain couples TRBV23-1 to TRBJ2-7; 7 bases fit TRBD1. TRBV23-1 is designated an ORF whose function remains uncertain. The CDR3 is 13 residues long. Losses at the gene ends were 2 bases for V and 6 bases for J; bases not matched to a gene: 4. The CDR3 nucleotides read TGCGCCAGCAGTCAACCCTGGACAGGCGAGCAGTACTTC. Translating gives CASSQPWTGEQYF.

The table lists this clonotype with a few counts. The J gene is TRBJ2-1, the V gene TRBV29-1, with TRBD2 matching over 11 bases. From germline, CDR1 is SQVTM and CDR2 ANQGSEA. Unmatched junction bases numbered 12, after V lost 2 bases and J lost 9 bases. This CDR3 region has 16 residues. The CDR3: CSVEQHLAGGTGEQFF. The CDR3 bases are TGCAGCGTTGAACAACATCTAGCGGGAGGAACGGGTGAGCAGTTCTTC.

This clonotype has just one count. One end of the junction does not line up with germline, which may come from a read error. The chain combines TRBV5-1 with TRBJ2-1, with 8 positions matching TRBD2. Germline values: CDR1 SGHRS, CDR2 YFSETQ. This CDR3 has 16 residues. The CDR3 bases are TGCACCAGCAGCTGGGGGCCGGGTAGCGGGGACAATGAGCAGTTCTTC. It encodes CTSSWGPGSGDNEQFF.

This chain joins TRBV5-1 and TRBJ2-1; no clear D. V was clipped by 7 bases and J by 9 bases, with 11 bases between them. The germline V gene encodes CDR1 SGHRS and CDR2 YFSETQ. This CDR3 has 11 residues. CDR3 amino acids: CASRHEGEQFF. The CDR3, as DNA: TGCGCCAGCCGGCATGAAGGTGAGCAGTTCTTC.

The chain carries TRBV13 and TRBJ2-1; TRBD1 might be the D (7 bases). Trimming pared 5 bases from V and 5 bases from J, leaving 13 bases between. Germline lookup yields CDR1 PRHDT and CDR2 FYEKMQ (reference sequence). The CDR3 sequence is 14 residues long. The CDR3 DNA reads TGTGCCAGCAGCCCAGGGGGGAAAAACAATGAGCAGTTCTTC. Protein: CASSPGGKNNEQFF.

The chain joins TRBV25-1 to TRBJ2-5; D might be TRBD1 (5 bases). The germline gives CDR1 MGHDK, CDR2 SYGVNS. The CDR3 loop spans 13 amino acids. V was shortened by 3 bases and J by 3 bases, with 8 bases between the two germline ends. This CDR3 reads CASSETREETQYF. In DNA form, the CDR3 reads TGTGCCAGCAGTGAGACCAGGGAAGAGACCCAGTACTTC.

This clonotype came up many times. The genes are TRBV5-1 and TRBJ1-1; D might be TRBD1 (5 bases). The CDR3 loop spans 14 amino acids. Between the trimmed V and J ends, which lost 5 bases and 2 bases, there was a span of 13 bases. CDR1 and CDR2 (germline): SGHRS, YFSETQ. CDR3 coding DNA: TGCGCCAGCAGACCCGGGACCCTCAACACTGAAGCTTTCTTT. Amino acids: CASRPGTLNTEAFF.

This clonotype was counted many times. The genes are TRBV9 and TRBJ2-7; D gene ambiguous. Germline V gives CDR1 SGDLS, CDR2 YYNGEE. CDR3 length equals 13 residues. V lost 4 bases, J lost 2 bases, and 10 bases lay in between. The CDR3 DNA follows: TGTGCCAGCAGCAACGACGGCCCCTACGAGCAGTACTTC. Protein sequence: CASSNDGPYEQYF.

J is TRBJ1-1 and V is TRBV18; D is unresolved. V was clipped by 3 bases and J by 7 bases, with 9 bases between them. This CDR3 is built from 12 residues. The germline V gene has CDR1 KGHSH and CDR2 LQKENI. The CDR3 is CASSPLVGEAFF. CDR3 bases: TGTGCCAGCTCACCCCTTGTAGGTGAAGCTTTCTTT.

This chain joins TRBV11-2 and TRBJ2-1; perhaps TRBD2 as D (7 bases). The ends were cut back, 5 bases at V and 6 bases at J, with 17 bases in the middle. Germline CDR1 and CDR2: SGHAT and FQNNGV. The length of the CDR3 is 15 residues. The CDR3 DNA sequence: TGTGCCAGCAGCGGCGGCGGGAGCAGGGGCAATGAGCAGTTCTTC. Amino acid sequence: CASSGGGSRGNEQFF.

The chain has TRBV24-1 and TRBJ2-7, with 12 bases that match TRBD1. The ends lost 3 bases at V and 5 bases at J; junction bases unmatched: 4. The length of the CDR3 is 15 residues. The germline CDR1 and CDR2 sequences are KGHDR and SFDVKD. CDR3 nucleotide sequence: TGTGCCACCAGTGATGCCGGGACAGGGGGCCACGAGCAGTACTTC. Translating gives CATSDAGTGGHEQYF.